The source of this T cell receptor beta chain is a study of T cell responses to AZD1222 COVID-19 vaccine (dated by TCRdb to the early 2020s). Concerning the study at large: AZD1222 recipients whose second dose came at about 4 weeks and those whose second dose came at about 12 weeks were combined into one group, since spike-specific TCR depth and breadth did not differ between the two schedules. TCR sequencing covered roughly 230 trial participants: 200 to 220 given two doses of AZD1222 and approximately 26 given two doses of MenACWY control vaccine. Trial participants were enrolled into age subgroups of 18-55, 56-69 and 70-plus years, which contained approximately 150, 30 and 60 TCR-sequenced participants, respectively.

Per the publication, the time point label means: baseline before first vaccination. The vaccinee samples were drawn from two UK trials, COV001 and COV002, one of which was a single-blind randomized controlled phase 2/3 trial testing AZD1222 (ChAdOx1 nCoV-19) in healthy adults. Trial participant PBMC samples were collected at day 0 and day 28 after the second dose for TCRbeta chain sequencing. About this clone itself: Its cognate antigen has yet to be identified. No much larger clone is present one base from it, and per-base qualities are unavailable.

General study outcomes and caveats: Nearly half of unique spike-specific TCRs reportedly recognized epitopes outside regions mutated in the B.1.351 and B.1.1.7 variants. Conclusions about previously exposed vaccinees are limited, since just a handful of AZD1222 recipients were seropositive for SARS-CoV-2 at baseline. The 56-69-year group was small, and its depth increase did not reach significance, likely because of low power. Participants were mostly white British, with more females than males. The authors suggested clonal diversity may have been underestimated. Because no samples from the day 14 peak response were available, repertoires could be characterized only after the peak T cell response. CD4 TCRs associated with the vaccine covered the entire spike protein, and the dominant responses were in regions 160-218 and 743-854. After two AZD1222 doses, spike-specific TCR breadth and depth were significantly higher than at day 0 and than in MenACWY recipients.

V is reduced by 1 base and J by 5 bases, leaving a spacing of 6 bases between them. The CDR3 measures 13 amino acids from cysteine to phenylalanine. Solely the CDR3 DNA is kept, with 39 bases framed from the first base. The germline V gene (reference sequence) supplies CDR1 LNHDA and CDR2 SQIVND. The CDR3 regions of human TCRbeta chains were analyzed by immunosequencing. In the authors' own workflow: TCRs in the repertoires were matched against a reference library of SARS-CoV-2-specific TCRs that had been generated with the MIRA antigen-specificity platform. Breadth meant the fraction of unique TCRs that were SARS-CoV-2-associated, whereas depth meant the fraction of total T cells that were SARS-CoV-2-associated. Each spike-specific TCR was assigned to its reactive spike region and to a CD4 or CD8 class using the MIRA data. Log10-transformed breadth and depth values were compared by one-way ANOVA with Sidak's multiple comparisons tests. TCRdb retrieved this table from immuneACCESS and kept in-frame rearrangements only. Not all clones are present; in checked studies, unresolved V genes account for under half, and no reason is known for the remainder. V and J calls and clone size are copied from that table; D and trimming were computed from the DNA. Across this sample there are tens of thousands of clones, with approximately 83% seen only once. Of the sample, 16% falls within the top ten clones.

This TCR derives from an adult in good health. The V and J genes are TRBV19 and TRBJ1-5; too little of a D gene remains to name it. The specimen was peripheral blood, collected on day 0 of AZD1222 vaccination. In nucleotides, the sequence is TGTGCCAGTAGTATAGGTAGGGATCAGCCCCAGCATTTT. Its protein product is CASSIGRDQPQHF.